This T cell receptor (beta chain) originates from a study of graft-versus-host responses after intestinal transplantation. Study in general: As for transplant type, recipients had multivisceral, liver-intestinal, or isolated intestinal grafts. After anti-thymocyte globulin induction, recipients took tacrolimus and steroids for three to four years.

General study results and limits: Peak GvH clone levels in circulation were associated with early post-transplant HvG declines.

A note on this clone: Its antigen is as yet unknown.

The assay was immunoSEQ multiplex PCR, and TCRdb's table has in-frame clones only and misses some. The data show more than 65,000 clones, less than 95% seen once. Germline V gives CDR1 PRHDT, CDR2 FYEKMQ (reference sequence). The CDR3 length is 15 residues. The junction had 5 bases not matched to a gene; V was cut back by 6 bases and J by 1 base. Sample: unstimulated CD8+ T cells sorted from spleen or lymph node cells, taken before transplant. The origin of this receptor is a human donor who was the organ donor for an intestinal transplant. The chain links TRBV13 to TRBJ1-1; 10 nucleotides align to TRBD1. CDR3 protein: CASSRRTGGNTEAFF. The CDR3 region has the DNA TGTGCCAGCAGTCGCCGGACAGGGGGGAACACTGAAGCTTTCTTT.